A selection of T cell receptor beta chains follows, all from one sample in a study of blood T cell repertoires in COVID-19. TCRdb's copy holds only in-frame clones and misses some; the assay was immunoSEQ multiplex PCR. The sample contains approximately 300,000 clones, more than 85% of which appear only once. The sample taken for sequencing was PBMCs or T cells enriched from blood (not recorded which). The receptors shown here come from a woman aged 25 to 39 who had recovered from COVID-19. The CDR3 runs from the conserved cysteine through the conserved F or W. D genes are given only for firm matches. Not every row has a clone size; where given, it reads once, few, many or a size class.

d_call,clone_size,v_call,j_call,cdr3_aa,cdr3_nt
TRBD2,-,TRBV5-1,TRBJ2-1,CASRLEDLAGGYNEQFF,TGCGCCAGCAGACTGGAAGATCTAGCGGGGGGTTACAATGAGCAGTTCTTC
TRBD1,-,TRBV11-1,TRBJ1-2,CASSGGPQGAPGYTF,TGTGCCAGCAGCGGCGGCCCCCAGGGGGCTCCAGGCTACACCTTC
TRBD1,once,TRBV28,TRBJ1-1,CASRKTGTEAFF,TGTGCCAGCAGAAAGACAGGGACTGAAGCTTTCTTT
-,-,TRBV24-1,TRBJ1-5,CATRPSTGSNQPQHF,TGTGCCACCAGACCATCGACAGGTAGCAATCAGCCCCAGCATTTT
TRBD2,-,TRBV10-3,TRBJ2-7,CAISDLTSGSSSYEQYF,TGTGCCATCAGTGACCTCACTAGCGGGTCTAGCTCCTACGAGCAGTACTTC
TRBD2,-,TRBV7-2,TRBJ2-5,CASSLVPRTSGGAGETQYF,TGTGCCAGCAGCTTAGTTCCGAGGACTAGCGGGGGGGCTGGGGAGACCCAGTACTTC
TRBD2,-,TRBV30,TRBJ2-7,CAWGGLAGAPSYEQYF,TGTGCCTGGGGGGGACTAGCGGGGGCCCCCTCCTACGAGCAGTACTTC
-,-,TRBV3-1/TRBV3-2,TRBJ1-5,CASSQEGGPISNQPQHF,TGTGCCAGCAGCCAAGAGGGGGGACCTATTAGCAATCAGCCCCAGCATTTT
-,-,TRBV13,TRBJ2-3,CASRDVSGEDTQYF,TGTGCCAGCAGGGATGTCTCGGGAGAAGATACGCAGTATTTT
-,-,TRBV28,TRBJ1-5,CASPGATINNQPQHF,TGTGCCAGCCCGGGAGCTACGATAAACAATCAGCCCCAGCATTTT
-,few,TRBV4-2,TRBJ2-1,CASSLPSGQFF,TGTGCCAGCAGCCTCCCTTCGGGGCAGTTCTTC
TRBD2,few,TRBV7-9,TRBJ2-2,CASSLRYSGVTGELFF,TGTGCCAGCAGCTTACGGTATAGCGGGGTCACCGGGGAGCTGTTTTTT
-,-,TRBV30,TRBJ1-5,CAWSVGGSVAQPQHF,TGTGCCTGGAGTGTAGGGGGATCGGTGGCTCAGCCCCAGCATTTT
TRBD1,-,TRBV7-6,TRBJ1-1,CASSPDDRGRIAFF,TGTGCCAGCAGCCCGGATGACAGGGGGCGAATAGCTTTCTTT
TRBD1,few,TRBV28,TRBJ1-5,CASRQGYSNQPQHF,TGTGCCAGCAGACAGGGGTATAGCAATCAGCCCCAGCATTTT
TRBD2,-,TRBV28,TRBJ2-2,CASRYRPSGVHGELFF,TGTGCCAGCAGGTACCGGCCTAGCGGGGTGCACGGGGAGCTGTTTTTT
TRBD1,-,TRBV27,TRBJ1-1,CASSETGGVGTEAFF,TGTGCCAGCAGTGAGACAGGGGGCGTCGGCACTGAAGCTTTCTTT
-,-,TRBV5-1,TRBJ2-5,CASSLAGGRYQETQYF,TGCGCCAGCAGCTTGGCCGGGGGGCGGTACCAAGAGACCCAGTACTTC
-,few,TRBV18,TRBJ1-1,CASSPRGGNTEAFF,TGTGCCAGCTCACCTCGGGGAGGGAACACTGAAGCTTTCTTT
-,-,TRBV29-1,TRBJ2-5,CSVVGTRKETQYF,TGCAGCGTTGTTGGGACACGTAAAGAGACCCAGTACTTC
TRBD1,-,TRBV6-5,TRBJ1-4,CASRGQGWEKLFF,TGTGCCAGCAGAGGACAGGGTTGGGAAAAACTGTTTTTT
TRBD1,-,TRBV5-1,TRBJ1-4,CASSRGDRINEKLFF,TGCGCCAGCAGCCGCGGGGACAGAATAAATGAAAAACTGTTTTTT
TRBD2,-,TRBV7-2,TRBJ2-5,CASSERERETQYF,TGTGCCAGCTCCGAGCGGGAGCGGGAGACCCAGTACTTC
-,-,TRBV7-9,TRBJ2-7,CASSLEEGYEQYF,TGTGCCAGCAGCTTAGAAGAGGGCTACGAGCAGTACTTC
-,-,TRBV5-6,TRBJ2-3,CASSRLTVLFSYTDTQYF,TGTGCCAGCAGCCGGTTGACAGTACTGTTTTCCTACACAGATACGCAGTATTTT
TRBD1,-,TRBV5-1,TRBJ2-1,CASSLGQGANEQFF,TGCGCCAGCAGCTTGGGGCAGGGGGCGAATGAGCAGTTCTTC
TRBD2,few,TRBV3-1/TRBV3-2,TRBJ2-7,CASSLREGEQYF,TGTGCCAGCAGCCTTCGGGAGGGCGAGCAGTACTTC
TRBD2,-,TRBV6-6,TRBJ2-7,CASSYPSGRTYEQYF,TGTGCCAGCAGTTATCCTAGCGGGAGGACCTACGAGCAGTACTTC
-,-,TRBV9,TRBJ2-5,CASSERLTDGETQYF,TGTGCCAGCAGCGAAAGGCTGACAGATGGGGAGACCCAGTACTTC
TRBD1,-,TRBV28,TRBJ2-3,CASSFRDRGSDTQYF,TGTGCCAGCAGTTTCCGGGACAGGGGGTCAGATACGCAGTATTTT
TRBD1,-,TRBV4-1,TRBJ1-3,CASSHETGISGNTIYF,TGCGCCAGCAGCCACGAGACAGGGATCTCTGGAAACACCATATATTTT
TRBD1,-,TRBV3-1/TRBV3-2,TRBJ2-1,CASSQAGQFYNEQFF,TGTGCCAGCAGCCAAGCGGGACAGTTTTACAATGAGCAGTTCTTC
TRBD1,-,TRBV12-3/TRBV12-4,TRBJ2-3,CASTTGGNTQYF,TGTGCCAGCACCACAGGGGGTAATACGCAGTATTTT
TRBD2,-,TRBV7-3,TRBJ2-1,CASSLMTSGYNEQFF,TGTGCCAGCAGCTTAATGACTAGCGGGTACAATGAGCAGTTCTTC
-,-,TRBV18,TRBJ1-5,CASSPAGGAGAYQPQHF,TGTGCCAGCTCACCGGCGGGGGGGGCCGGAGCTTATCAGCCCCAGCATTTT
TRBD1,-,TRBV7-2,TRBJ2-7,CASSFGQGYEQYF,TGTGCCAGCAGCTTCGGACAGGGCTACGAGCAGTACTTC
TRBD2,-,TRBV27,TRBJ2-1,CASRKRGAYNEQFF,TGTGCCAGCAGGAAGCGGGGGGCCTACAATGAGCAGTTCTTC
-,-,TRBV7-2,TRBJ1-2,CASSLGQSYGYTF,TGTGCCAGCAGCTTAGGGCAGTCCTATGGCTACACCTTC
-,-,TRBV29-1,TRBJ1-1,CSARGGTNTEAFF,TGCAGCGCTCGGGGGGGGACGAACACTGAAGCTTTCTTT
TRBD1,-,TRBV18,TRBJ1-4,CASSPPGQGYEKLFF,TGTGCCAGCTCACCCCCGGGACAGGGATATGAAAAACTGTTTTTT
TRBD1,-,TRBV7-9,TRBJ1-2,CASSLGTGRGYTF,TGTGCCAGCAGCTTAGGGACAGGGAGAGGCTACACCTTC
-,-,TRBV23-1,TRBJ1-4,CASSLRVSEKLFF,TGCGCCAGCAGTCTCAGGGTTTCTGAAAAACTGTTTTTT
TRBD1,-,TRBV28,TRBJ1-2,CASSDGTGRYGYTF,TGTGCCAGCAGTGACGGGACAGGCCGCTATGGCTACACCTTC
TRBD1,-,TRBV25-1,TRBJ1-6,CASSGTHTGDNSPLHF,TGTGCCAGCAGTGGGACTCATACAGGGGACAATTCACCCCTCCACTTT
TRBD1,once,TRBV28,TRBJ1-3,CASSRTGAGGNTIYF,TGTGCCAGCAGTAGGACAGGGGCAGGTGGAAACACCATATATTTT
TRBD2,-,TRBV7-2,TRBJ2-1,CASSLAGTSYNEQFF,TGTGCCAGCAGCCTAGCCGGGACTAGCTACAATGAGCAGTTCTTC
TRBD1,few,TRBV28,TRBJ1-5,CASSRHRDRNQPQHF,TGTGCCAGCAGCCGACACCGGGACAGGAATCAGCCCCAGCATTTT
TRBD1,-,TRBV27,TRBJ2-2,CASSLGTANTGELFF,TGTGCCAGCAGTTTAGGGACAGCGAACACCGGGGAGCTGTTTTTT
TRBD1,-,TRBV5-6,TRBJ2-5,CASSRTGGFETQYF,TGTGCCAGCAGCCGGACAGGGGGCTTTGAGACCCAGTACTTC
-,-,TRBV6-2/TRBV6-3,TRBJ1-6,CASSLRQSSYNSPLHF,TGTGCCAGCAGTCTGAGACAAAGCTCCTATAATTCACCCCTCCACTTT
TRBD1,-,TRBV3-1/TRBV3-2,TRBJ1-4,CASSQGQVRSNEKLFF,TGTGCCAGCAGCCAGGGACAGGTTAGGTCTAATGAAAAACTGTTTTTT
-,once,TRBV28,TRBJ1-2,CASSFGVYGYTF,TGTGCCAGCAGTTTCGGGGTTTATGGCTACACCTTC
-,-,TRBV4-1,TRBJ2-1,CASSQAMNEQFF,TGCGCCAGCAGCCAAGCAATGAATGAGCAGTTCTTC